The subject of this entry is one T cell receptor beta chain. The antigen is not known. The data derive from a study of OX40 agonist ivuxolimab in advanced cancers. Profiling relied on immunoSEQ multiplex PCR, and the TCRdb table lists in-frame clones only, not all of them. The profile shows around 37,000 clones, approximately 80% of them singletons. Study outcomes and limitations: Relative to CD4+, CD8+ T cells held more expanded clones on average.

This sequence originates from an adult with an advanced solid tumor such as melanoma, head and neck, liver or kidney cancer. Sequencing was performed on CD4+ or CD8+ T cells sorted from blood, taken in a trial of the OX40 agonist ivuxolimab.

CDR3 sequence reads: CASSAGAGTYGYTF. CDR3 sequence (DNA): TGTGCCAGCAGCGCCGGGGCCGGTACCTATGGCTACACCTTC. This rearrangement joins TRBV9 to TRBJ1-2; D might be TRBD1 (5 bases). From germline, CDR1 is SGDLS and CDR2 YYNGEE. Between the trimmed V and J ends, which lost 3 bases and 4 bases, there was a span of 13 bases. CDR3 length: 14 amino acids.